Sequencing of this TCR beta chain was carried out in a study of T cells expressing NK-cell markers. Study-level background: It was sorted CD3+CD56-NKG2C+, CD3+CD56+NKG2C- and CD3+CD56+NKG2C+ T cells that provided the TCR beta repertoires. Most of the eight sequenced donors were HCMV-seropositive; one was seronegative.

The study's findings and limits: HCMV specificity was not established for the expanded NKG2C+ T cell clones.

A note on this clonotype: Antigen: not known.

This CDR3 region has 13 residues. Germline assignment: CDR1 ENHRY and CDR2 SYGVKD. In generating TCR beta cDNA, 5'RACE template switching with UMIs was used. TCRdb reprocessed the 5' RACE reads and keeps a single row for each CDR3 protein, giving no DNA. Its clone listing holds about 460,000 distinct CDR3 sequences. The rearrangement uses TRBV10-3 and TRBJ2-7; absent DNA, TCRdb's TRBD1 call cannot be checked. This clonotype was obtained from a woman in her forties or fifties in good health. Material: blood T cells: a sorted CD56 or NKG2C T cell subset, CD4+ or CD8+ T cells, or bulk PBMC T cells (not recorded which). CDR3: CAISDTGQYEQYF.